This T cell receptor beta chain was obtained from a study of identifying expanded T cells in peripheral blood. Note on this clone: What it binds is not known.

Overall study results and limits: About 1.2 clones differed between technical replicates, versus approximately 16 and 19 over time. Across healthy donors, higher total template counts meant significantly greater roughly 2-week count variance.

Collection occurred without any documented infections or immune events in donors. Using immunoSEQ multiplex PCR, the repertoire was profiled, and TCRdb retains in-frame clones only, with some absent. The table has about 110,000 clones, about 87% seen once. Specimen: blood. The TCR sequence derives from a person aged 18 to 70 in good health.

The DNA for the CDR3 is TGTGCCAGCAGATATGGACTAGCGGGGAACAATGAGCAGTTCTTC. Protein product: CASRYGLAGNNEQFF. This chain connects TRBV28 to TRBJ2-1; 12 bases agree with TRBD2. There are 15 residues in the CDR3. V lost 6 bases and J lost 5; bases outside the gene matches: 5. The germline V gene has CDR1 MDHEN and CDR2 SYDVKM.